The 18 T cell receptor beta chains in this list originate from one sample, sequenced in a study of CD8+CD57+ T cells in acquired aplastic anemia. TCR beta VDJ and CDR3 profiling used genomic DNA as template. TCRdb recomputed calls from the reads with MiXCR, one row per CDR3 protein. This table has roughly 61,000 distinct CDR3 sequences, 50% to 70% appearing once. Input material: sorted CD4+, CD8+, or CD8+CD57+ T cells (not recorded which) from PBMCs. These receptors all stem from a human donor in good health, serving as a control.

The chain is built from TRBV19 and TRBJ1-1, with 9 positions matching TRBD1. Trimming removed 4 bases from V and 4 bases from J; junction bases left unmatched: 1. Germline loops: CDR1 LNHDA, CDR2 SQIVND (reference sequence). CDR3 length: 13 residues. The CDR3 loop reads CASSRDRATEAFF. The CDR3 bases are TGTGCCAGTAGTAGGGACAGGGCCACTGAAGCTTTCTTT.

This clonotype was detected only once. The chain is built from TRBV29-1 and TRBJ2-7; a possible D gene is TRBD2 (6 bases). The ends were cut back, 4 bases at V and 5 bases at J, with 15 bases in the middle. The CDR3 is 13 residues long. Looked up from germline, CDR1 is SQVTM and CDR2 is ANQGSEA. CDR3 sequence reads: CSVVEGERNEQYF. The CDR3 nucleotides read TGCAGCGTTGTGGAGGGAGAACGGAACGAGCAGTACTTC.

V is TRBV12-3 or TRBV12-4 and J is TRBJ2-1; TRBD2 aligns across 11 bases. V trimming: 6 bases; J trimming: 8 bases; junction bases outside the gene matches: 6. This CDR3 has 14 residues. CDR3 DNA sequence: TGTGCCAGCAGCCGAACTAGCGGGAGCGATGAGCAGTTCTTC. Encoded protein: CASSRTSGSDEQFF.

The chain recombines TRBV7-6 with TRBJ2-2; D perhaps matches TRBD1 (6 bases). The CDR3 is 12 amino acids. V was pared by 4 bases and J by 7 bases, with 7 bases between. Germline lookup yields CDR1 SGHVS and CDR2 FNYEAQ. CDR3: CASSSGVGELFF. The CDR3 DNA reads TGTGCCAGCAGCTCAGGGGTCGGGGAGCTGTTTTTT.

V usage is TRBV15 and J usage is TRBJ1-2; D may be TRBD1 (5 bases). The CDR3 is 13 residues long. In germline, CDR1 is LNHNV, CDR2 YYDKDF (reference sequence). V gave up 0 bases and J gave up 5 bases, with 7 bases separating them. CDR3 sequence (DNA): TGTGCCACCAGCAGAGATGGGACTTATGGCTACACCTTC. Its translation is CATSRDGTYGYTF.

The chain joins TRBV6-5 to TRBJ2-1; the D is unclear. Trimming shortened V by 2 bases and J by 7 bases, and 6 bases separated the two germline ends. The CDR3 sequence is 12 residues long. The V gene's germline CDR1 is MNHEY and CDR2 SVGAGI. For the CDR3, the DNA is TGTGCCAGCAGTTACCTGGGGAATGAGCAGTTCTTC. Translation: CASSYLGNEQFF.

This CDR3 reads CASSSGSSPVGTQYF. In DNA form, the CDR3 reads TGTGCCAGCAGCAGCGGGAGTAGTCCGGTGGGGACCCAGTACTTC. V usage is TRBV7-2 and J usage is TRBJ2-5; the match to TRBD2 covers 8 bases. CDR3 size: 15 residues. V trimming: 5 bases; J trimming: 7 bases; junction bases outside the gene matches: 12. Germline CDR1 reads SGHTA; CDR2 reads FQGNSA.

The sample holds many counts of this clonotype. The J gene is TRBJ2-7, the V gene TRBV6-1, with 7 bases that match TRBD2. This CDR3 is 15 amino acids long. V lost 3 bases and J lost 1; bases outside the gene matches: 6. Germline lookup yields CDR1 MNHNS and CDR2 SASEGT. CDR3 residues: CASSERTSGSYEQYF. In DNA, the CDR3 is TGTGCCAGCAGTGAGAGGACTAGTGGGTCCTACGAGCAGTACTTC.

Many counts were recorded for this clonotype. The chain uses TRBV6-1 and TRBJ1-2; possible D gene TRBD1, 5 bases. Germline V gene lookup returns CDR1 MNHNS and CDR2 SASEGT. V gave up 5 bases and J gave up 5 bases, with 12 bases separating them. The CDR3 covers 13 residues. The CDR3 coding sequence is TGTGCCAGCAGTCAGGGACGGCTATATGGCTACACCTTC. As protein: CASSQGRLYGYTF.

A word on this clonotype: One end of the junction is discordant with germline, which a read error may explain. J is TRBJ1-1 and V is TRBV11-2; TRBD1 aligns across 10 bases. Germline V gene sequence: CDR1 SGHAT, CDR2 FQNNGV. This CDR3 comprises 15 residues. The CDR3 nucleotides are TGTGCCAGCAGCCGTGACAGGGGGCGAGGGACTGAAGCTTCCTTT. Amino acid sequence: CASSRDRGRGTEASF.

CDR3 amino acids: CASSFSQVQFF. CDR3 sequence (DNA): TGTGCCAGCAGCTTTTCCCAGGTCCAGTTCTTC. The J gene is TRBJ2-1, the V gene TRBV7-2; no firm D call. V was pared by 3 bases and J by 13 bases, with 10 bases between. The CDR3 contains 11 residues. Germline CDR1 SGHTA, CDR2 FQGNSA.

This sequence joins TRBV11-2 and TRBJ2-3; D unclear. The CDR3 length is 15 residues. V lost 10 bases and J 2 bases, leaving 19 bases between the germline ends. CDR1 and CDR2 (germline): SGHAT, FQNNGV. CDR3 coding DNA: TGTGCCAACCGCCTGCCAGGCGGAATCACAGATACGCAGTATTTT. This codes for CANRLPGGITDTQYF.

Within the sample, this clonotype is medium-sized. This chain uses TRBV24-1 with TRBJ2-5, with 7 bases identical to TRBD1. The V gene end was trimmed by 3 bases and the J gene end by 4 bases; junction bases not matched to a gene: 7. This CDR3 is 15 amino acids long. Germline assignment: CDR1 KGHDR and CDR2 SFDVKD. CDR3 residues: CATSDPLRGRETQYF. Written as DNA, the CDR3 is TGTGCCACCAGTGATCCCCTAAGGGGGCGAGAGACCCAGTACTTC.

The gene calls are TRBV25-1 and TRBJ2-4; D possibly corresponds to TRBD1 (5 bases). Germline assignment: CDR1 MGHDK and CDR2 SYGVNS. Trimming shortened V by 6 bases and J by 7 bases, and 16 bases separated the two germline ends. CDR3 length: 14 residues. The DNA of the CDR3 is TGTGCCAGCAGCAGACCAGGGCGTGGGAACATTCAGTACTTC. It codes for CASSRPGRGNIQYF.

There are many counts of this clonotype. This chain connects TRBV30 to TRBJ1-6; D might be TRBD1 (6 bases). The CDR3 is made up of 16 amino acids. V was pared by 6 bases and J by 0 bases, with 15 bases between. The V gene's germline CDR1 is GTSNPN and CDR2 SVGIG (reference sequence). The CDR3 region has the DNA TGTGCCTGCCAAGGGCAGGGGAACTCCTATAATTCACCCCTCCACTTT. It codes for CACQGQGNSYNSPLHF. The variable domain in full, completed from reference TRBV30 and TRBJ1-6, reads SQTIHQWPATLVQPVGSPLSLECTVEGTSNPNLYWYRQAAGRGLQLLFYSVGIGQISSEVPQNLSASRPQDRQFILSSKKLLLSDSGFYLCACQGQGNSYNSPLHFGNGTRLTVT.

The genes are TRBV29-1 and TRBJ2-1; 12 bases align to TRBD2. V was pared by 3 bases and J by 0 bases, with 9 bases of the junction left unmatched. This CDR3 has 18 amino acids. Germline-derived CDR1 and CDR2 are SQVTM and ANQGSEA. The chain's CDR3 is CSVEGMTSGSRSYNEQFF. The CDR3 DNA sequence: TGCAGCGTTGAGGGGATGACTAGCGGGAGCCGCTCCTACAATGAGCAGTTCTTC.

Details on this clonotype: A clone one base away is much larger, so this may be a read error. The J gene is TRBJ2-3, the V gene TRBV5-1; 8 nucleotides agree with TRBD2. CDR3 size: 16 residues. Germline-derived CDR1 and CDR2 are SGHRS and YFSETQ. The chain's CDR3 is CASSLTGGQRTYTQYF. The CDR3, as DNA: TGCGCCAGCAGCCTCACGGGGGGGCAGCGCACATATACGCAGTATTTT.

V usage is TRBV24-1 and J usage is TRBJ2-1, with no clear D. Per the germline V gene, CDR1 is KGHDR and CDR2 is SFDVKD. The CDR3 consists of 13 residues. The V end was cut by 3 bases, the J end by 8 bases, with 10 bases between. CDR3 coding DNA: TGTGCCACCAGTGATCCGAGCGTCTATGAGCAGTTCTTC. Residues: CATSDPSVYEQFF.